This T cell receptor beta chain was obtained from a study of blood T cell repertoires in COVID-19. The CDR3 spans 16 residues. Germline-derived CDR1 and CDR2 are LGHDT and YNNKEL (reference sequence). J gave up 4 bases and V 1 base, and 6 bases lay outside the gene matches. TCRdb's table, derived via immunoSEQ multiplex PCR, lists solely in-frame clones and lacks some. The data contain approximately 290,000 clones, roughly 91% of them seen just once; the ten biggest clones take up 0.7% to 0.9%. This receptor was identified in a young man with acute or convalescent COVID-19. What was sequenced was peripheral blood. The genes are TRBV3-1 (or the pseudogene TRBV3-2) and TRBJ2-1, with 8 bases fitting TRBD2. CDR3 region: CASSQVTSGAYNEQFF. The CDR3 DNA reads TGTGCCAGCAGCCAAGTTACTAGCGGAGCTTACAATGAGCAGTTCTTC.